This paragraph covers one TCR beta chain sequence. What it binds is not known. This entry is derived from a study of T cell responses to AZD1222 COVID-19 vaccine. General study results and limits: Donors in the cohort were predominantly white British and more often female, and clonal diversity was possibly underestimated.

Data came from immunoSEQ multiplex PCR; TCRdb stores just in-frame clones and leaves some out. The data contain 140,000 or so clones, roughly nine tenths of them seen just once; the ten biggest clones take up 1.5% to 2%. The CDR3 sequence is 16 residues long. Per germline, CDR1 SGHTA and CDR2 FQGTGA. V was pared by 1 base and J by 4 bases, with 13 bases between. The sequence derives from an adult in good health. V gene TRBV7-3 combines with J gene TRBJ2-2; D gene ambiguous. Sequenced here: peripheral blood, sampled on day 0 of AZD1222 vaccination. CDR3: CASSLNSAGSTGELFF. CDR3 DNA: TGTGCCAGCAGCTTAAATTCGGCCGGGTCCACCGGGGAGCTGTTTTTT.